This T cell receptor (beta chain) was documented in a study of identical twins. From the 5' RACE reads, TCRdb called clonotypes with MiXCR, one entry per CDR3 protein. The sample yields 1.5 million to 2 million distinct CDR3 sequences, around 33% seen once. Findings and caveats of the study: Out-of-frame alpha sequences shared between twins exhibited an excess of low generation probability. Beta out-of-frame sequences displayed a weaker excess of sharing between twins.

Germline CDR1 and CDR2: DFQATT and SNEGSKA (reference sequence). The CDR3 is made up of 17 amino acids. Between the trimmed V and J ends, which lost 0 bases and 2 bases, there was a span of 17 bases. The table lists this clonotype with a count of one. Its antigen is undetermined. Sequenced material: cord blood. The sequence was obtained from a newborn girl in good health. The V and J genes are TRBV20-1 and TRBJ1-3, with TRBD1 as a possible D gene (5 bases). CDR3 sequence (DNA): TGCAGTGCTAGAGATTCGGCAGCAGGGAGGGCTGGAAACACCATATATTTT. It translates to CSARDSAAGRAGNTIYF.